This T cell receptor (beta chain) was captured by sequencing in a study of shared clonotypes between healthy human individuals. Study-level information: Three CD4 naive, three CD4 memory, two CD8 naive and one CD8 memory plate were used per donor. The study, taken as a whole, reports: Clonotypes that were shared across a few donors made up around 5% of naive CD4 clonotypes. Sampling covered nothing but blood. Tissue TCR repertoires likely differ from those found in blood. Among donors, the sharing of clonotypes was expected to be influenced by sequencing depth.

This clone was seen a handful of times. Its antigen remains unknown. Data came from immunoSEQ multiplex PCR; TCRdb stores just in-frame clones and leaves some out. The sample lists 550,000 to 800,000 clones; around 90% were seen once. Germline V gene data show CDR1 as SEHNR and CDR2 as FQNEAQ (reference sequence). The ends were cut back, 4 bases at V and 0 bases at J, with 18 bases in the middle. The CDR3 is 18 amino acids. This clonotype was obtained from a man aged 18 to 35 in good health. Some clones in this sample may be carry-over from other donors' samples. V gene TRBV7-9 combines with J gene TRBJ1-4; a weak D match, TRBD1 (6 bases). The sample comprised memory CD8+ T cells from PBMCs. This sample's subset: CD45RO+ cells pooled with CCR7-negative TemRA cells. CDR3 nucleotide sequence: TGTGCCAGCAGCTCGCGACAGGTCCTCTATGCAACTAATGAAAAACTGTTTTTT. This gives the protein CASSSRQVLYATNEKLFF.